The T cell receptor (beta chain) under discussion was sequenced for a study of patients and donors after allogeneic stem cell transplantation. The CDR3 is made up of 15 amino acids. Germline loops: CDR1 SGHRS, CDR2 YFSETQ. Trimming cost V 0 bases and J 3 bases, with 12 bases left between them. TCRdb passed the RT-PCR reads through MiXCR, listing each CDR3 protein once. The sample records 150,000 to 200,000 distinct CDR3 sequences, 40% to 45% being singletons. This clonotype was seen a few times. The sequenced material came from blood, either unsorted or a sorted T cell fraction (not recorded which). The receptor was derived from a human donor who was either an allogeneic HSCT recipient or a stem cell or donor lymphocyte infusion donor (not recorded which). It is not recorded whose cells these are; they may come from a transplant donor. The V call is TRBV5-1, the J call TRBJ1-1; possible D gene TRBD1, 5 bases. This CDR3 is CASSLGVRVDTEAFF. For the CDR3, the DNA is TGCGCCAGCAGCTTGGGGGTCAGGGTGGACACTGAAGCTTTCTTT.